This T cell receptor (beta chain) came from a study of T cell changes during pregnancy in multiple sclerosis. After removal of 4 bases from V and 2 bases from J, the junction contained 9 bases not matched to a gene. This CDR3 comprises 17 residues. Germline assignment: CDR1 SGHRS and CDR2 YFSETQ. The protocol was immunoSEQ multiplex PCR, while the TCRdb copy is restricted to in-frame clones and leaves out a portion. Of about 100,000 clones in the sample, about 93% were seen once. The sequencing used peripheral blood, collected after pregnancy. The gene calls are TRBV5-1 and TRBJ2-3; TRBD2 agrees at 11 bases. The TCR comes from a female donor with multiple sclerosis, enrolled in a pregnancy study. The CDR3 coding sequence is TGCGCCAGCAGCGCAAACCTAGCGGGAGGAAACACAGATACGCAGTATTTT. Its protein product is CASSANLAGGNTDTQYF.